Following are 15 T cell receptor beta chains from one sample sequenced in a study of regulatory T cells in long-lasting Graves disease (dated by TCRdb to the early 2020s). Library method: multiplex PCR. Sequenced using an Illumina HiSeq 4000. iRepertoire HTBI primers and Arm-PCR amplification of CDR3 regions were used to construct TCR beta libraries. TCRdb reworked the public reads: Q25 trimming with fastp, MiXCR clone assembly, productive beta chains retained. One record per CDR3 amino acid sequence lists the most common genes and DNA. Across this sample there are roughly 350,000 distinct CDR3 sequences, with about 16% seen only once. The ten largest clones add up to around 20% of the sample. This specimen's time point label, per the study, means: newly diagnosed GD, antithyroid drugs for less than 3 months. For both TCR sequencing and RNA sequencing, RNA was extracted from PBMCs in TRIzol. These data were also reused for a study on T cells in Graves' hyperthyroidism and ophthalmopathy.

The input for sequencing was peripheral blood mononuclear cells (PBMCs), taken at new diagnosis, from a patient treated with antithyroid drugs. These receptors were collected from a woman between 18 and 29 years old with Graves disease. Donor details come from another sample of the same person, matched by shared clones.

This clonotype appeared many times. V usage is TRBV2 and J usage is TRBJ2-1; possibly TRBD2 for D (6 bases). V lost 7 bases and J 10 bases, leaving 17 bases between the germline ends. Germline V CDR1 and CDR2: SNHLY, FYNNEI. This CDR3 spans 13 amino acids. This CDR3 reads CASTRLGGSEQFF. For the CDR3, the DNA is TGTGCCAGCACCCGACTTGGGGGGAGCGAGCAGTTCTTC. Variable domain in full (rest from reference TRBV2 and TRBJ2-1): EPEVTQTPSHQVTQMGQEVILRCVPISNHLYFYWYRQILGQKVEFLVSFYNNEISEKSEIFDDQFSVERPDGSNFTLKIRSTKLEDSAMYFCASTRLGGSEQFFGPGTRLTVL.

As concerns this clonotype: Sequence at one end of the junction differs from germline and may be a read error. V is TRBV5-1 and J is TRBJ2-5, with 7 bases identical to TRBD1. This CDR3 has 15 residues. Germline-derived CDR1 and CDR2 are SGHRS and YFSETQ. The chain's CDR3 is CASSLGTGPQEAQYF. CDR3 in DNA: TGCGCCAGCAGCTTGGGGACAGGACCACAAGAGGCCCAGTACTTC.

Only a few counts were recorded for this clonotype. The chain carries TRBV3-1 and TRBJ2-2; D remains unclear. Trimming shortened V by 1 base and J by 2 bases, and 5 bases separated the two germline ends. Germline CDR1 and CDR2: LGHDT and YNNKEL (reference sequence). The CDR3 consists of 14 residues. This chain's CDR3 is CASSQGFNTGELFF. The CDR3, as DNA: TGTGCCAGCAGCCAAGGGTTTAACACCGGGGAGCTGTTTTTT.

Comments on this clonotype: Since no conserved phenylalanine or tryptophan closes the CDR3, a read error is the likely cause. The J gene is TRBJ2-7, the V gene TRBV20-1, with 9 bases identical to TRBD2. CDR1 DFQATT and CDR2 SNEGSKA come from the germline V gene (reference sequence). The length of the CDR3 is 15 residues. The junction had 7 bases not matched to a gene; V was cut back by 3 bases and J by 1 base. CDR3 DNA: TGCAGTGCTAGTTCCCTAGCGGGGAAGTCCTACGAGCAGTACTTG. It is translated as CSASSLAGKSYEQYL.

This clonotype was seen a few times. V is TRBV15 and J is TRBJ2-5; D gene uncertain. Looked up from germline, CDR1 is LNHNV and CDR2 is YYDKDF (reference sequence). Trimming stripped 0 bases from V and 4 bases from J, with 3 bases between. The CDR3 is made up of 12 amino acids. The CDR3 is CATSRDRETQYF. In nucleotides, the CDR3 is TGTGCCACCAGCAGAGATCGAGAGACCCAGTACTTC.

In DNA form, the CDR3 reads TGTGCCAGCCGCCCTTCGGCGGGACAGGGAAAGAGTCAGCCCCAGCATTTT. It is translated as CASRPSAGQGKSQPQHF. The chain combines TRBV12-3 or TRBV12-4 with TRBJ1-5, with 9 bases lining up with TRBD1. V lost 8 bases and J lost 6; bases outside the gene matches: 17. The CDR3 covers 17 residues.

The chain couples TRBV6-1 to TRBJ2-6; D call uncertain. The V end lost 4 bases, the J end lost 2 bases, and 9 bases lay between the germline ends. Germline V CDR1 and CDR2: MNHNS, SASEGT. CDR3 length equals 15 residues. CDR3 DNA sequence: TGTGCCAGCAGTGTTGAAGTTCCTGGGGCCAACGTCCTGACTTTC. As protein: CASSVEVPGANVLTF.

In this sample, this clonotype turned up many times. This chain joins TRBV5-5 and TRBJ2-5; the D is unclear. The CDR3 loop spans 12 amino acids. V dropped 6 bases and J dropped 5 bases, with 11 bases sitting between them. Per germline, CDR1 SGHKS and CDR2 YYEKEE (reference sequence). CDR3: CASNRVAETQYF. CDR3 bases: TGTGCCAGCAACCGTGTCGCTGAGACCCAGTACTTC.

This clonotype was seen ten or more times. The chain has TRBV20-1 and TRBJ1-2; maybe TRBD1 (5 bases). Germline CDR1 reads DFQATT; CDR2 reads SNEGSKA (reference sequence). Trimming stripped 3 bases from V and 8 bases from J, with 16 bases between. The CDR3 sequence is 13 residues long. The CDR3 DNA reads TGCAGTGCTAGTGATGACAGTCACCGGGGCTACACCTTC. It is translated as CSASDDSHRGYTF.

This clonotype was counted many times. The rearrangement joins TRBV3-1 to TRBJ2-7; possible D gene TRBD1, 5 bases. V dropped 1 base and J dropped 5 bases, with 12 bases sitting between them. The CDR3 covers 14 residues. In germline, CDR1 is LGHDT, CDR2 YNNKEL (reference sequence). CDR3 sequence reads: CASSQVVGVDEQYF. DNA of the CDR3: TGTGCCAGCAGCCAAGTTGTAGGGGTGGACGAGCAGTACTTC.

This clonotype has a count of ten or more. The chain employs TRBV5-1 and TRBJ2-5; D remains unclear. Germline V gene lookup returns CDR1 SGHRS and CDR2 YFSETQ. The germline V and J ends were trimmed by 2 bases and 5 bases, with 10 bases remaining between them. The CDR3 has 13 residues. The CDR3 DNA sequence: TGCGCCAGCAGCTTAAGGCCGGCGGAGACCCAGTACTTC. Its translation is CASSLRPAETQYF.

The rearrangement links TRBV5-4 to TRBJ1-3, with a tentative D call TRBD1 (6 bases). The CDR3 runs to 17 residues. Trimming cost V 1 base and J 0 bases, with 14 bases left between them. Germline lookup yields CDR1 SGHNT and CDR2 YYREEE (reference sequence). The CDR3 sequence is CASSLLGAGGSGNTIYF. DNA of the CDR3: TGTGCCAGCAGCTTGTTGGGGGCTGGAGGCTCTGGAAACACCATATATTTT.

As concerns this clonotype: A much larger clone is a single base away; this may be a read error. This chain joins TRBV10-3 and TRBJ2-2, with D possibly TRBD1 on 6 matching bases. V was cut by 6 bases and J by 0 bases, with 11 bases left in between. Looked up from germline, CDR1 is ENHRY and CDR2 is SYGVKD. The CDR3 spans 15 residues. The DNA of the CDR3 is TGTGCCATCAGCGGACAGTGGGCGAACACCGGGGAGCTGTTTTTT. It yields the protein CAISGQWANTGELFF.

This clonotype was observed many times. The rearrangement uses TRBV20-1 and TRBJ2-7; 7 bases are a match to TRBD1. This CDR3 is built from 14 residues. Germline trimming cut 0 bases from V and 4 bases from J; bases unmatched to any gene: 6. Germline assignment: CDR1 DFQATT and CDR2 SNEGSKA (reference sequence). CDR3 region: CSARDLGRGYEQYF. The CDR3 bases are TGCAGTGCTAGAGATCTCGGCAGGGGGTACGAGCAGTACTTC.

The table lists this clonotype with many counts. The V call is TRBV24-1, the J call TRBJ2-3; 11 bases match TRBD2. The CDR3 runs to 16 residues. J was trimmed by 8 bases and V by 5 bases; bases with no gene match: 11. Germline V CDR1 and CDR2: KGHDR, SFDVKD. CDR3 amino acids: CATSVAGGVQGGTQYF. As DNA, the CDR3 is TGTGCCACCAGTGTAGCGGGAGGGGTCCAAGGAGGTACGCAGTATTTT.